This T cell receptor (beta chain) was captured in a study of T cells in Graves' hyperthyroidism and ophthalmopathy. RNA transcripts were the template for amplifying TCR beta CDR3 regions. TCR CDR3 regions were first amplified by RT-PCR with HTBI primers. TCRdb re-derived calls from the multiplex PCR reads in MiXCR, one entry per CDR3 protein. The table has hundreds of thousands of distinct CDR3 sequences, 13% to 15% seen once. The study's findings and limits: Blood samples included most of the expanded thyroid clonotypes exceeding 0.001.

A remark on this clonotype: Its cognate antigen is unknown.

The specimen was blood. This receptor was taken from a woman between 45 and 65 years old with Graves' ophthalmopathy.

The chain's CDR3 is CASSLASVAFF. The DNA for the CDR3 is TGTGCCAGCAGCTTGGCGAGCGTAGCTTTCTTT. The genes are TRBV5-6 and TRBJ1-1; D gene uncertain. V lost 0 bases and J 10 bases, leaving 7 bases between the germline ends. CDR3 length equals 11 residues. Germline V gene data show CDR1 as SGHDT and CDR2 as YYEEEE.